This T cell receptor (beta chain) was retrieved from a study of T cell responses to AZD1222 COVID-19 vaccine. This CDR3 region has 15 residues. Germline trimming cut 6 bases from V and 4 bases from J; bases unmatched to any gene: 8. Germline CDR1 is MDHEN and CDR2 is SYDVKM. The data were produced by immunoSEQ multiplex PCR, yet TCRdb's version contains in-frame clones alone and is incomplete. Of 110,000 to 150,000 clones listed, around 92% are singletons. The source was peripheral blood, collected after recovery from COVID-19. This clonotype originated in an adult who had recovered from COVID-19. The J gene is TRBJ2-7, the V gene TRBV28; 11 bases agree with TRBD1. The CDR3: CASRHEDRGRYEQYF. The DNA of the CDR3 is TGTGCCAGCAGGCATGAGGACAGGGGGCGGTACGAGCAGTACTTC.